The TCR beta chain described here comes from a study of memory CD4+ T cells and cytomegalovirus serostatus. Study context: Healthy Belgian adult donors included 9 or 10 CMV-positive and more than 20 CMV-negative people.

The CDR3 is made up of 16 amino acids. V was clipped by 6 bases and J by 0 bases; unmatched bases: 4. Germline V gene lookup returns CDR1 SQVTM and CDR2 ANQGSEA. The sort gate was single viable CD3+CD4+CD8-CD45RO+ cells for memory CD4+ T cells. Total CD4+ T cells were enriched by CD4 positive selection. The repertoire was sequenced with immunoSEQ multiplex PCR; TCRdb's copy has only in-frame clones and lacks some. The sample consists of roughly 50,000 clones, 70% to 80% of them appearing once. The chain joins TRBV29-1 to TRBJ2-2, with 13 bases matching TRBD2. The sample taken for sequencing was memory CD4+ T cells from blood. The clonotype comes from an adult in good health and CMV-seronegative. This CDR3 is CSVAGTSGTNTGELFF. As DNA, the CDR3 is TGCAGCGTCGCCGGGACTAGCGGGACGAACACCGGGGAGCTGTTTTTT.